These 11 T cell receptor beta chains originate from one sample sequenced in a study of blood T cell repertoires in COVID-19. The table came from immunoSEQ multiplex PCR; TCRdb's copy has only in-frame clones and leaves some out. The sample carries approximately 71,000 clones, 86% recorded once. The sequenced sample consisted of peripheral blood. These TCRs come from a man between 45 and 60 years old with acute or convalescent COVID-19.

The chain couples TRBV7-3 to TRBJ1-1; the D gene is possibly TRBD1 (5 bases). The germline V and J ends were trimmed by 4 bases and 5 bases, with 14 bases remaining between them. The germline CDR1 and CDR2 sequences are SGHTA and FQGTGA. The CDR3 has 14 residues. The CDR3 DNA sequence: TGTGCCAGCAGCTCAAATTCAGGGAATACTGAAGCTTTCTTT. Protein: CASSSNSGNTEAFF.

The J gene is TRBJ2-7, the V gene TRBV7-9; 8 bases are shared with TRBD1. Per germline, CDR1 SEHNR and CDR2 FQNEAQ (reference sequence). This CDR3 is 16 amino acids long. V was pared by 5 bases and J by 1 base, with 10 bases of the junction left unmatched. The CDR3 bases are TGTGCCAGCAGCGTAGAATCAGGGGGCCCTTCCTACGAGCAGTACTTC. This sequence encodes CASSVESGGPSYEQYF.

This clone showed up just once. CDR3 nucleotides: TGTGCCAGCAGCTCTTCGCAGGGGAAAGCTTTCTTT. This translates into CASSSSQGKAFF. The chain couples TRBV27 to TRBJ1-1; D may be TRBD1 (6 bases). V lost 6 bases and J lost 9, with 14 bases in between. Germline V gives CDR1 MNHEY, CDR2 SMNVEV (reference sequence). The CDR3 has 12 amino acids.

The chain employs TRBV9 and TRBJ2-2, with 8 nucleotides matching TRBD1. CDR3 length equals 14 residues. The junction had 1 base not matched to a gene; V was cut back by 2 bases and J by 4 bases. The germline V gene has CDR1 SGDLS and CDR2 YYNGEE. The CDR3 protein is CASSVTGVTGELFF. The CDR3 region has the DNA TGTGCCAGCAGCGTGACAGGGGTCACCGGGGAGCTGTTTTTT.

This sequence joins TRBV30 and TRBJ1-6; 9 bases fit TRBD1. The CDR3 runs 13 residues. Germline lookup yields CDR1 GTSNPN and CDR2 SVGIG (reference sequence). V was pared by 5 bases and J by 8 bases, with 4 bases of the junction left unmatched. Written as DNA, the CDR3 is TGTGCCTGGGACGGACAGGGGTATTCACCCCTCCACTTT. Protein: CAWDGQGYSPLHF.

The chain recombines TRBV12-5 with TRBJ2-5; the D gene is possibly TRBD1 (5 bases). There are 14 residues in the CDR3. The V end was cut by 5 bases, the J end by 4 bases, with 14 bases between. Germline CDR1 and CDR2: LGHNT and FRNRAP. CDR3 in DNA: TGTGCTAGTGGTGAAGGGGTAAATGGAGAGACCCAGTACTTC. Its protein is CASGEGVNGETQYF.

V and J are TRBV19 and TRBJ2-3; D remains unclear. Germline V gives CDR1 LNHDA, CDR2 SQIVND (reference sequence). The CDR3 totals 12 residues. V lost 2 bases, J lost 9 bases, and 9 bases lay in between. DNA of the CDR3: TGTGCCAGTAGTATACCCGCCCGGACGCAGTATTTT. It translates to CASSIPARTQYF.

This chain uses TRBV2 with TRBJ2-6; D may be TRBD1 (6 bases). The CDR3 loop spans 15 amino acids. The germline V gene encodes CDR1 SNHLY and CDR2 FYNNEI. V lost 7 bases, J lost 3 bases, and 13 bases lay in between. This chain's CDR3 is CASKNQGIGANVLTF. CDR3 nucleotide sequence: TGTGCCAGCAAGAACCAGGGGATTGGGGCCAACGTCCTGACTTTC.

This clone came up a few times. The chain uses TRBV11-2 and TRBJ1-2; D remains ambiguous. V lost 5 bases, J lost 1 base, and 14 bases lay in between. CDR1 is SGHAT and CDR2 is FQNNGV in the germline V gene. This CDR3 spans 15 amino acids. CDR3 DNA: TGTGCCAGCAGCCATACAACTCAGGATAACTATGGCTACACCTTC. Translation: CASSHTTQDNYGYTF.

The CDR3 sequence: CASSPTTSTDTQYF. In nucleotides, the CDR3 is TGTGCCAGCAGCCCCACCACTAGCACAGATACGCAGTATTTT. The chain combines TRBV7-2 with TRBJ2-3; no firm D call. With 5 bases removed from V and 0 bases from J, the gap between germline ends came to 9 bases. The CDR3 consists of 14 residues. In germline, CDR1 is SGHTA, CDR2 FQGNSA.

The chain uses TRBV2 and TRBJ2-1; 13 nucleotides agree with TRBD2. Germline values: CDR1 SNHLY, CDR2 FYNNEI. V dropped 4 bases and J dropped 9; count of bases not matched to a gene: 3. The length of the CDR3 is 14 residues. The chain's CDR3 is CASSAGLAGLEQFF. The DNA of the CDR3 is TGTGCCAGCAGTGCGGGACTAGCGGGACTTGAGCAGTTCTTC.